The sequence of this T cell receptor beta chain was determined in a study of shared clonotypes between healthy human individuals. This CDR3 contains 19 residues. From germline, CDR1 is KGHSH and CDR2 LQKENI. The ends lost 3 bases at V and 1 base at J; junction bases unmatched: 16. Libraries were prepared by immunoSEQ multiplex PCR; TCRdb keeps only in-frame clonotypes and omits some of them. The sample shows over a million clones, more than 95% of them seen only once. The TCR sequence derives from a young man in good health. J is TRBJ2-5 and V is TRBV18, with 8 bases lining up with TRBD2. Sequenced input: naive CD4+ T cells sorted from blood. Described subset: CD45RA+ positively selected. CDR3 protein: CASSPIGIAGRLAQETQYF. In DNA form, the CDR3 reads TGTGCCAGCTCACCCATCGGTATAGCGGGAAGACTTGCCCAAGAGACCCAGTACTTC.